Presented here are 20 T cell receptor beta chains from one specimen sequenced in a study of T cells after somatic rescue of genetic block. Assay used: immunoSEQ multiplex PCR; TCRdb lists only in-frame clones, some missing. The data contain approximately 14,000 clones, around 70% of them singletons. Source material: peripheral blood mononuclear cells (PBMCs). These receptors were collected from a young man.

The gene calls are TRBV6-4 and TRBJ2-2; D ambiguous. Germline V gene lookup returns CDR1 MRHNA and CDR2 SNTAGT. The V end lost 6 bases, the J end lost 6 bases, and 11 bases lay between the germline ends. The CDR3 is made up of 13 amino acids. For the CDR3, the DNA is TGTGCCAGCAGGGAAGGGCTCTCCGGGGAGCTGTTTTTT. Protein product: CASREGLSGELFF.

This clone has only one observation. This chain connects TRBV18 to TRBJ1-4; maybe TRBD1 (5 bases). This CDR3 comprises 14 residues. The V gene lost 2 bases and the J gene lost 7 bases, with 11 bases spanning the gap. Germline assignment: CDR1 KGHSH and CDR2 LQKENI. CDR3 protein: CASSPGQGGEKLFF. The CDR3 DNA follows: TGTGCCAGCTCACCAGGGCAGGGAGGTGAAAAACTGTTTTTT.

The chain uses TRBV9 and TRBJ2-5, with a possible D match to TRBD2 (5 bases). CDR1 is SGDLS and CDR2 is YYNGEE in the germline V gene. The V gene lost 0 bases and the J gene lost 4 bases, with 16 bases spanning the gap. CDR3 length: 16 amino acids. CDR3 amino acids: CASSVGRVGGRETQYF. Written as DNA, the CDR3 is TGTGCCAGCAGCGTAGGGCGGGTCGGTGGGCGAGAGACCCAGTACTTC.

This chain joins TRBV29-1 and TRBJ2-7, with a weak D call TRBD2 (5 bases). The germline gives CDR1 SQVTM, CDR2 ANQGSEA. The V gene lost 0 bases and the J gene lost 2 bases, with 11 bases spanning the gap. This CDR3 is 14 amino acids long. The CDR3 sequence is CSVEDPSGTYEQYF. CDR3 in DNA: TGCAGCGTTGAAGATCCGTCCGGGACCTACGAGCAGTACTTC.

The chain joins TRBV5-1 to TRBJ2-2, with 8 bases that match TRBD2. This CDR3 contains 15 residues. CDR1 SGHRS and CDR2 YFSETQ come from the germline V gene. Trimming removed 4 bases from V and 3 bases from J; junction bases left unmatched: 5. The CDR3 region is CASSVGLVDTGELFF. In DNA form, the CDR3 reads TGCGCCAGCAGCGTGGGACTAGTGGACACCGGGGAGCTGTTTTTT.

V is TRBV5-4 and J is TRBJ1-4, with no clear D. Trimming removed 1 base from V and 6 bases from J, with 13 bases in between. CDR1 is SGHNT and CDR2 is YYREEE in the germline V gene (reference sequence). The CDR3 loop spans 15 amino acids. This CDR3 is CASSLTGHGDEKLFF. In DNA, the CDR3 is TGTGCCAGCAGCTTGACCGGTCACGGGGATGAAAAACTGTTTTTT. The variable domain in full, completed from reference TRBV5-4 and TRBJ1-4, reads ETGVTQSPTHLIKTRGQQVTLRCSSQSGHNTVSWYQQALGQGPQFIFQYYREEENGRGNFPPRFSGLQFPNYSSELNVNALELDDSALYLCASSLTGHGDEKLFFGSGTQLSVL.

The CDR3 coding sequence is TGTGCCAGCTCACCTTTTAAGGGAGGGAACTATGGCTACACCTTC. Protein: CASSPFKGGNYGYTF. The V call is TRBV18, the J call TRBJ1-2, with D hard to call. The germline CDR1 and CDR2 sequences are KGHSH and LQKENI. The CDR3 has 15 residues. V lost 3 bases and J 2 bases, leaving 13 bases between the germline ends.

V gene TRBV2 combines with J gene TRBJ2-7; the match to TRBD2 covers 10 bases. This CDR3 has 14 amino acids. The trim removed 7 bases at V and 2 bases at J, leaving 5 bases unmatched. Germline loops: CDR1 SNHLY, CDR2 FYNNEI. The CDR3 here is CASNPGLATYEQYF. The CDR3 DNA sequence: TGTGCCAGCAACCCGGGACTAGCGACCTACGAGCAGTACTTC.

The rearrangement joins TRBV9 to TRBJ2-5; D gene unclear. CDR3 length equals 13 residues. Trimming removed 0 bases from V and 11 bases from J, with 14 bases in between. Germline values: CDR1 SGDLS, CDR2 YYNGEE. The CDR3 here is CASSVDNNGKQYF. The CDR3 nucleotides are TGTGCCAGCAGCGTAGATAACAATGGTAAGCAGTACTTC.

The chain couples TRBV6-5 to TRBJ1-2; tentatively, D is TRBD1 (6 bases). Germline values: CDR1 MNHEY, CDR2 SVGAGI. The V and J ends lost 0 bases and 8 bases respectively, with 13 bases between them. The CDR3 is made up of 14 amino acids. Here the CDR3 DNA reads TGTGCCAGCAGTTACTCGCTACAGGGTGAAGGCTACACCTTC. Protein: CASSYSLQGEGYTF.

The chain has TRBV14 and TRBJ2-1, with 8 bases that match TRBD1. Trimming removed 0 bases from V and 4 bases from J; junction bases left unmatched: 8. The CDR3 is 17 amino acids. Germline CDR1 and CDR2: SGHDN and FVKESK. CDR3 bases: TGTGCCAGCAGCCAAGATGGGACAGGCCGAGGGTACAATGAGCAGTTCTTC. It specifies CASSQDGTGRGYNEQFF.

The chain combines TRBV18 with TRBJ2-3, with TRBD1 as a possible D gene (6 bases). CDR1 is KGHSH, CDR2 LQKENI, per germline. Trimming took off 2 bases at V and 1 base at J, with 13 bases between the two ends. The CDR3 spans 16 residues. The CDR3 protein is CASSPGFAGGTDTQYF. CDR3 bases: TGTGCCAGCTCACCAGGTTTTGCAGGGGGCACAGATACGCAGTATTTT.

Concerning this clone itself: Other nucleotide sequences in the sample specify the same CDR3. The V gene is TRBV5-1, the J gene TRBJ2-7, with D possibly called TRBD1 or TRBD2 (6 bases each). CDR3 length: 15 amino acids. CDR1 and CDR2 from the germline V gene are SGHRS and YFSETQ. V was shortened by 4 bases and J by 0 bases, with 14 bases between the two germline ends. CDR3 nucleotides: TGCGCCAGCAGCCCCGGGGGCTTCTACTCCTACGAGCAGTACTTC. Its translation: CASSPGGFYSYEQYF.

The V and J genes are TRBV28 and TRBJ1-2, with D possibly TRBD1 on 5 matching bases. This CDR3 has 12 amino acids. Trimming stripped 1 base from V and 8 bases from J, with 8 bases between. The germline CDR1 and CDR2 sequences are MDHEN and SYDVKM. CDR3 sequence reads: CASSLLQGGYTF. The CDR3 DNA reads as TGTGCCAGCAGTTTATTGCAGGGAGGCTACACCTTC.

CDR3 sequence reads: CASRGAGTAYNSPLHF. CDR3 in DNA: TGTGCCAGCAGGGGGGCTGGGACAGCCTATAATTCACCCCTCCACTTT. The V call is TRBV7-3, the J call TRBJ1-6; 7 bases match TRBD1. The CDR3 extends over 16 amino acids. Germline CDR1 is SGHTA and CDR2 is FQGTGA. The V segment lost 6 bases and the J segment 2 bases; nucleotides outside the gene matches: 7.

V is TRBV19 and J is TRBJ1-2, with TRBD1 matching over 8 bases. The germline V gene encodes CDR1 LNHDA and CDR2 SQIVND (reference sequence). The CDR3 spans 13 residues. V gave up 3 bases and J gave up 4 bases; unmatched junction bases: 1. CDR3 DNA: TGTGCCAGTAGTATCGGACAGGGCTATGGCTACACCTTC. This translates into CASSIGQGYGYTF. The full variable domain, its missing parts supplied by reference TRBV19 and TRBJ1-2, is DGGITQSPKYLFRKEGQNVTLSCEQNLNHDAMYWYRQDPGQGLRLIYYSQIVNDFQKGDIAEGYSVSREKKESFPLTVTSAQKNPTAFYLCASSIGQGYGYTFGSGTRLTVV.

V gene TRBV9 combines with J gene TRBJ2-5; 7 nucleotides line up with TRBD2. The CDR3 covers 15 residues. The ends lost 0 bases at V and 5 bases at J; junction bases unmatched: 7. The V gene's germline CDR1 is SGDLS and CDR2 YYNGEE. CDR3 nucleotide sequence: TGTGCCAGCAGCGTAGAGTCCGGGAGGCACGAGACCCAGTACTTC. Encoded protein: CASSVESGRHETQYF. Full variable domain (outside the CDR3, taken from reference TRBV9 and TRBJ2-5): DSGVTQTPKHLITATGQRVTLRCSPRSGDLSVYWYQQSLDQGLQFLIQYYNGEERAKGNILERFSAQQFPDLHSELNLSSLELGDSALYFCASSVESGRHETQYFGPGTRLLVL.

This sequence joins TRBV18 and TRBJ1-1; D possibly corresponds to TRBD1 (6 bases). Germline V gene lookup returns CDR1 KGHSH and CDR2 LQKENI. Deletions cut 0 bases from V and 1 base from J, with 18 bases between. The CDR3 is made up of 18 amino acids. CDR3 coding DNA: TGTGCCAGCTCACCACCCCCCCGACAGGTCCTAAGGAACACTGAAGCTTTCTTT. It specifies CASSPPPRQVLRNTEAFF.

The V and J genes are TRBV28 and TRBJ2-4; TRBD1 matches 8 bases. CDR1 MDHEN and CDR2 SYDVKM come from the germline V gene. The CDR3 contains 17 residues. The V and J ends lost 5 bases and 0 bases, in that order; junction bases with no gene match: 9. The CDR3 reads CASSPPPGTGAKNIQYF. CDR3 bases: TGTGCCAGCAGTCCACCTCCCGGGACAGGAGCCAAAAACATTCAGTACTTC.

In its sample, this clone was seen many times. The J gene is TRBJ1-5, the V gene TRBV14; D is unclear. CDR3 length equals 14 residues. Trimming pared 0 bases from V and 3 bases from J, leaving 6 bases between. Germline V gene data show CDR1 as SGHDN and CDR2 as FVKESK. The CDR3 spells CASSQEGNNQPQHF. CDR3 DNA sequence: TGTGCCAGCAGCCAAGAGGGGAACAATCAGCCCCAGCATTTT. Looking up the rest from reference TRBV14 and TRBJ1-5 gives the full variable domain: EAGVTQFPSHSVIEKGQTVTLRCDPISGHDNLYWYRRVMGKEIKFLLHFVKESKQDESGMPNNRFLAERTGGTYSTLKVQPAELEDSGVYFCASSQEGNNQPQHFGDGTRLSIL.